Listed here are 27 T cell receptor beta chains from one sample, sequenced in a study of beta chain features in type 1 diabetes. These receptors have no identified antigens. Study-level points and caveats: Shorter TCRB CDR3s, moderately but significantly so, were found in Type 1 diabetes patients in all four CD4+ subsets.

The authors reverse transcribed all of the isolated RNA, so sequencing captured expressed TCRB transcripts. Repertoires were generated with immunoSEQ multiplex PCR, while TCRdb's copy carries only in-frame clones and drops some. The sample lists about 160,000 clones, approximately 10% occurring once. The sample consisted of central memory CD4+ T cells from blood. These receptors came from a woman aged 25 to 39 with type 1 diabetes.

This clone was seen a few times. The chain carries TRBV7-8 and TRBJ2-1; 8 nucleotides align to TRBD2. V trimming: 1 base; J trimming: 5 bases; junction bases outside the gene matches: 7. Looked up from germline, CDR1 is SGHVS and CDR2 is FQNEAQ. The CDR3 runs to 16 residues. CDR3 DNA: TGTGCCAGCAGCTTAGTCTCAGCGGGAGAAAACAATGAGCAGTTCTTC. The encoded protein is CASSLVSAGENNEQFF.

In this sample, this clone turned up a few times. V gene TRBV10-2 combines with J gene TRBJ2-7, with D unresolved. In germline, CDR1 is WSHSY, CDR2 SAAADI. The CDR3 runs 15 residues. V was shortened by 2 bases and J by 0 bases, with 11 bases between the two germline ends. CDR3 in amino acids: CASSEAPTLSYEQYF. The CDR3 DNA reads TGCGCCAGCAGTGAGGCTCCCACTCTCTCCTACGAGCAGTACTTC.

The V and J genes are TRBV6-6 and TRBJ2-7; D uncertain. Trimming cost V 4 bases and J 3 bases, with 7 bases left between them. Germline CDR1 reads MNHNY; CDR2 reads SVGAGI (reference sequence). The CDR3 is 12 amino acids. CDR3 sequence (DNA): TGTGCCAGCAGTTTGGCAGACTACGAGCAGTACTTC. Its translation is CASSLADYEQYF.

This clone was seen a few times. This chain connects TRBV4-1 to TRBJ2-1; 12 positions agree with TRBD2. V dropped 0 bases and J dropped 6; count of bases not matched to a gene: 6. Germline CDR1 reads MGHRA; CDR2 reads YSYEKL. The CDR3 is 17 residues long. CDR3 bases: TGCGCCAGCAGCCAAGAGCCGAGGACTAGCGGGACCAATGAGCAGTTCTTC. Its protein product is CASSQEPRTSGTNEQFF.

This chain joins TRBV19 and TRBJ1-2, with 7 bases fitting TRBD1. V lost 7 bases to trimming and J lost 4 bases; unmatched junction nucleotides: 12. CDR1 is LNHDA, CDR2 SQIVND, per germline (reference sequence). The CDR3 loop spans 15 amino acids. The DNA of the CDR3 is TGTGCCAGTATTCCCGAGGCGACAGGGTTCTATGGCTACACCTTC. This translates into CASIPEATGFYGYTF.

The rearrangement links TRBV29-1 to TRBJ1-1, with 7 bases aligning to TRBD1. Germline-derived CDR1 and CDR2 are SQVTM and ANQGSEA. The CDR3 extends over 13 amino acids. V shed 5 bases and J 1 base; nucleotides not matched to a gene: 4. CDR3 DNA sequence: TGCAGCGTTTGGGACAGCAAGAACACTGAAGCTTTCTTT. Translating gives CSVWDSKNTEAFF.

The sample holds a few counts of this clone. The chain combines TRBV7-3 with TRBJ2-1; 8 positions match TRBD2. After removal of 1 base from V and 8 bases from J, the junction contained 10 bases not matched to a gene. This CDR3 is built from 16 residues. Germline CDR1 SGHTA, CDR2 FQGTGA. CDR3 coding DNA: TGTGCCAGCAGCTTAAGTCTGGCGGGAGGACTGGATGAGCAGTTCTTC. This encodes CASSLSLAGGLDEQFF.

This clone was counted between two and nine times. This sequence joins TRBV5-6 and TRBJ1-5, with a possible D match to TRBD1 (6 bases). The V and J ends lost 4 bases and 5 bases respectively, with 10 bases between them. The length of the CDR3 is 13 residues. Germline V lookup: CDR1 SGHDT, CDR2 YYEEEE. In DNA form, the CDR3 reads TGTGCCAGCAGCACAGGGCCAGATCAGCCCCAGCATTTT. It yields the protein CASSTGPDQPQHF.

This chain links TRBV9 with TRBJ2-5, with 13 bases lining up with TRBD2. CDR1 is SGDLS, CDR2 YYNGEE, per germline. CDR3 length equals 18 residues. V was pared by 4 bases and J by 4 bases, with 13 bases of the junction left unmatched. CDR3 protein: CASSPGLAGPAGGETQYF. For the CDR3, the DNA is TGTGCCAGCAGCCCGGGACTAGCGGGACCGGCCGGCGGAGAGACCCAGTACTTC. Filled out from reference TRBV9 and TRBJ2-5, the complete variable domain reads DSGVTQTPKHLITATGQRVTLRCSPRSGDLSVYWYQQSLDQGLQFLIQYYNGEERAKGNILERFSAQQFPDLHSELNLSSLELGDSALYFCASSPGLAGPAGGETQYFGPGTRLLVL.

This CDR3 reads CSVGDTPTPAEQYF. In DNA, the CDR3 is TGCAGCGTAGGGGACACGCCGACGCCGGCCGAGCAGTACTTC. The rearrangement uses TRBV29-1 and TRBJ2-7, with a possible D match to TRBD1 (6 bases). V gave up 6 bases and J gave up 6 bases, with 21 bases separating them. The CDR3 runs 14 residues. Germline CDR1 reads SQVTM; CDR2 reads ANQGSEA.

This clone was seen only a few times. CDR3 loop: CASTAWGKSSEQYF. CDR3 bases: TGTGCCAGCACCGCTTGGGGCAAATCAAGCGAGCAGTACTTC. The chain links TRBV2 to TRBJ2-7, with D maybe TRBD1 (5 bases). The CDR3 runs 14 residues. Germline V gene data show CDR1 as SNHLY and CDR2 as FYNNEI. Trimming removed 7 bases from V and 6 bases from J, with 19 bases in between.

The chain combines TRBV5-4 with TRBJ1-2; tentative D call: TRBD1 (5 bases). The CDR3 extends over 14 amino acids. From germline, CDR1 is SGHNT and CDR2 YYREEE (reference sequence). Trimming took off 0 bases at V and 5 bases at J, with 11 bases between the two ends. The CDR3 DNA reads TGTGCCAGCAGCTTGGCAGGGAATCGGTATGGCTACACCTTC. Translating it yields CASSLAGNRYGYTF.

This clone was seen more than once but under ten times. The DNA of the CDR3 is TGTGCCGACAGGGGATCCCTTGGCACAGATACGCAGTATTTT. It encodes CADRGSLGTDTQYF. The chain is built from TRBV7-9 and TRBJ2-3, with 8 bases that match TRBD1. The CDR3 spans 14 residues. The germline V gene has CDR1 SEHNR and CDR2 FQNEAQ (reference sequence). Trimming removed 11 bases from V and 1 base from J; junction bases left unmatched: 8.

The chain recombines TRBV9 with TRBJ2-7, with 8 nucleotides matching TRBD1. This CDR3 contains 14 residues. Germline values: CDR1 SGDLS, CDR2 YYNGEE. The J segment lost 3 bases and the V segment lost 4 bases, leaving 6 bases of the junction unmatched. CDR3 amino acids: CASSPGTGFYEQYF. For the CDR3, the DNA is TGTGCCAGCAGCCCTGGGACAGGATTCTACGAGCAGTACTTC.

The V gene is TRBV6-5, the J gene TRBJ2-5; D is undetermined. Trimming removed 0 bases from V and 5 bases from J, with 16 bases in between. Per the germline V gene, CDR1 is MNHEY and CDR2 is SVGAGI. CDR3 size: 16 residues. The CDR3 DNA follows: TGTGCCAGCAGTTACTCCCCCCGTCGGTCACGGGAGACCCAGTACTTC. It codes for CASSYSPRRSRETQYF.

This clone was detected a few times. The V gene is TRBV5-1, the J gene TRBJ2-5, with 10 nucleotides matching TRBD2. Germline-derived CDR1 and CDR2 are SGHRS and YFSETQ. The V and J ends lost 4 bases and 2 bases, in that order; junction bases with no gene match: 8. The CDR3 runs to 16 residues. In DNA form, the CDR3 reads TGCGCCAGCAGCCGAGGGGTGACTAGCGGGCAAGAGACCCAGTACTTC. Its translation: CASSRGVTSGQETQYF.

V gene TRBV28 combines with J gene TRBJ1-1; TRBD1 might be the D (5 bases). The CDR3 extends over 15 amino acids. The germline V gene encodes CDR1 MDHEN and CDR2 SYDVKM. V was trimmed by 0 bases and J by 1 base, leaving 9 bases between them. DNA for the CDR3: TGTGCCAGCAGTTTATGGAGTACAGGGAACACTGAAGCTTTCTTT. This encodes CASSLWSTGNTEAFF. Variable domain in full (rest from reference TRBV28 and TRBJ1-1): DVKVTQSSRYLVKRTGEKVFLECVQDMDHENMFWYRQDPGLGLRLIYFSYDVKMKEKGDIPEGYSVSREKKERFSLILESASTNQTSMYLCASSLWSTGNTEAFFGQGTRLTVV.

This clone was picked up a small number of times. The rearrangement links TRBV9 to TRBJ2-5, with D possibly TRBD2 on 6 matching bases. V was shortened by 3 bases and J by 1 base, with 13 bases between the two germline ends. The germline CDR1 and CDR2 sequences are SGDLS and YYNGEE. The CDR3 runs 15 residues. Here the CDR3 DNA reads TGTGCCAGCAGCGCCTTTGGCGGGGTCCAAGAGACCCAGTACTTC. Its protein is CASSAFGGVQETQYF.

Here the CDR3 reads CAWSNWGHQPQHF. DNA for the CDR3: TGTGCCTGGAGTAACTGGGGCCATCAGCCCCAGCATTTT. The chain links TRBV30 to TRBJ1-5; possibly TRBD1 for D (5 bases). Germline V gene lookup returns CDR1 GTSNPN and CDR2 SVGIG (reference sequence). Trimming pared 2 bases from V and 5 bases from J, leaving 10 bases between. CDR3 length: 13 residues.

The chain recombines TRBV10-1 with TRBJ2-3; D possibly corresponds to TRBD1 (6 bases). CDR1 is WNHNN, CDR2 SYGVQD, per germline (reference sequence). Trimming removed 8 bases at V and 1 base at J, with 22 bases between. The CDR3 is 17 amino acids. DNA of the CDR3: TGCGCCAGCCTCGTAGTTTTTACAGGGTTCGGCACAGATACGCAGTATTTT. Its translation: CASLVVFTGFGTDTQYF.

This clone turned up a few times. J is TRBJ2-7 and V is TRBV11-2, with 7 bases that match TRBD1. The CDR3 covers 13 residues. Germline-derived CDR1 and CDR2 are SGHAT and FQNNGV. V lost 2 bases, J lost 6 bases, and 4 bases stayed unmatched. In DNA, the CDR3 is TGTGCCAGCAGCTTAATGGCAGGGGGCGAGCAGTACTTC. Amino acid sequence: CASSLMAGGEQYF. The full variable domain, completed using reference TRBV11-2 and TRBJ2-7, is EAGVAQSPRYKIIEKRQSVAFWCNPISGHATLYWYQQILGQGPKLLIQFQNNGVVDDSQLPKDRFSAERLKGVDSTLKIQPAKLEDSAVYLCASSLMAGGEQYFGPGTRLTVT.

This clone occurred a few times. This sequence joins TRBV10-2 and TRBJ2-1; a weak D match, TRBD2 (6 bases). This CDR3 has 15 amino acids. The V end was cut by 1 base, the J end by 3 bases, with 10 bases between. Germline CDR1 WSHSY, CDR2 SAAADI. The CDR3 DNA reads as TGCGCCAGCAGTGAGTGGCTAGCGATCTACAATGAGCAGTTCTTC. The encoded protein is CASSEWLAIYNEQFF.

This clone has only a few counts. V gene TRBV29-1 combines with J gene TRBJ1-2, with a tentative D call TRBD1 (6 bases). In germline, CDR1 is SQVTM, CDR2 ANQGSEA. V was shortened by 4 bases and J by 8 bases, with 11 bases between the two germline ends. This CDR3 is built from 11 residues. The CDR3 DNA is TGCAGCGTTGGCGCAAGGGGGGGCTACACCTTC. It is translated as CSVGARGGYTF.

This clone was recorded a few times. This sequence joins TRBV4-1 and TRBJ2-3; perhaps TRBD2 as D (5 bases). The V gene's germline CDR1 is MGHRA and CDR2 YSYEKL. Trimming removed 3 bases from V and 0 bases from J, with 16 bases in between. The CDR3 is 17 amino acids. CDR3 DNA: TGCGCCAGCAGCCAGGCTCGAGGGAGATCTAGCACAGATACGCAGTATTTT. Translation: CASSQARGRSSTDTQYF.

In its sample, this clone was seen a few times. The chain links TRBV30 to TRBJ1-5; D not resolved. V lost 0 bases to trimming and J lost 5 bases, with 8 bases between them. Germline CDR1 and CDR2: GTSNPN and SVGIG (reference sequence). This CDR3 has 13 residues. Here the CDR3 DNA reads TGTGCCTGGAGTGTAGAGAGGGATCAGCCCCAGCATTTT. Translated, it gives CAWSVERDQPQHF. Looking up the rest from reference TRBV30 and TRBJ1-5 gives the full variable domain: SQTIHQWPATLVQPVGSPLSLECTVEGTSNPNLYWYRQAAGRGLQLLFYSVGIGQISSEVPQNLSASRPQDRQFILSSKKLLLSDSGFYLCAWSVERDQPQHFGDGTRLSIL.

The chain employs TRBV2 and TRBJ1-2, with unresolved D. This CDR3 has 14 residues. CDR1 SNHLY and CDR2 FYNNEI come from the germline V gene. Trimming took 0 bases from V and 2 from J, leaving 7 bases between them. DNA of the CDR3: TGTGCCAGCAGTGAAGCGGAGGCGAACTATGGCTACACCTTC. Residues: CASSEAEANYGYTF.

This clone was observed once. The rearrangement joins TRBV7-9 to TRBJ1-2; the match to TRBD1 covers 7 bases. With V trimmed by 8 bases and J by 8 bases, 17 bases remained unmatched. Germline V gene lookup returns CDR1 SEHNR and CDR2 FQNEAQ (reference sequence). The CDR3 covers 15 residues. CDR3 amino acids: CASAFTGAARGGYTF. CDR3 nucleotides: TGTGCCAGCGCGTTTACAGGGGCCGCCCGAGGAGGCTACACCTTC.